The TCR beta chain under discussion was sequenced for a study of spatial heterogeneity in lung cancer. TCRdb ran MiXCR on the 5' RACE reads and lists one entry per CDR3 protein. The sample shows some 85,000 distinct CDR3 sequences, more than 15% of them seen only once. Time point: sample taken at primary tumor resection. No cell sorting; template was whole RNA from tumor, lung tissue or PBMC. A few counts support this clonotype. The CDR3 consists of 14 residues. Germline CDR1 and CDR2: MDHEN and SYDVKM. V lost 1 base and J lost 3, with 7 bases in between. The V gene is TRBV28, the J gene TRBJ1-5, with D hard to call. This sequence was found in a male donor with early-stage non-small cell lung cancer. The sample in question was PBMCs, obtained at surgery. This chain's CDR3 is CASSLLSVNQPQHF. Written as DNA, the CDR3 is TGTGCCAGCAGTTTATTGTCGGTCAATCAGCCCCAGCATTTT. The full variable domain, its missing parts supplied by reference TRBV28 and TRBJ1-5, is DVKVTQSSRYLVKRTGEKVFLECVQDMDHENMFWYRQDPGLGLRLIYFSYDVKMKEKGDIPEGYSVSREKKERFSLILESASTNQTSMYLCASSLLSVNQPQHFGDGTRLSIL.